This TCR beta chain was identified during a study of PD-1 blockade in classical Hodgkin lymphoma. Study results and caveats: Significantly greater TCR diversity emerged by C4D1 in CD4+ cells but not CD8+ cells.

About this clone itself: Its antigen is as yet unknown.

Germline V gene sequence: CDR1 SEHNR, CDR2 FQNEAQ (reference sequence). V gave up 2 bases and J gave up 3 bases, with 13 bases separating them. The CDR3 runs 15 residues. The data were produced by immunoSEQ multiplex PCR, yet TCRdb's version contains in-frame clones alone and is incomplete. The table lists roughly 100,000 clones, roughly 91% of them singletons. Time point: cycle 4 day 1 (C4D1), after less than 7 weeks of nivolumab. Brentuximab vedotin exposure varied, and every patient relapsed after autologous stem cell transplantation. Sample: peripheral blood mononuclear cells (PBMCs), taken before the fourth cycle of nivolumab. The sequence came from a human donor with classical Hodgkin lymphoma. The J gene is TRBJ1-1, the V gene TRBV7-9; TRBD1 is a possible D gene (5 bases). Here the CDR3 reads CASSLKNRWDTEAFF. CDR3 coding DNA: TGTGCCAGCAGCTTAAAAAACAGGTGGGACACTGAAGCTTTCTTT.